The clone carrying this T cell receptor (beta chain) was detected only once. This record comes from a study of blood T cell repertoires in COVID-19. Study-wide context: Samples taken during acute and convalescent COVID-19 were collected in the United States, Italy and Spain. PBMCs, B-cell-depleted T cells, or T cells provided the cDNA or gDNA that made up the material.

Original processing notes: Cell counts per sample came from amplifying reference gene primers. Clones were sequenced by immunoSEQ multiplex PCR, and TCRdb holds only the in-frame ones, with some missing. From that table come the V and J calls and clone size; the DNA was used to work out D and trimming. This sample carries about half a million clones, approximately 83% of them seen once, and the ten largest clones take 3% to 3.5%. Sequencing input: peripheral blood. This TCR was recovered from a human donor in a cohort sampled during active COVID-19.

The DNA for the CDR3 is TGTGCCAGCAGCTGGGGGACTAGCGGGAGCGGCAATGAGCAGTTCTTC. Its protein is CASSWGTSGSGNEQFF. The genes are TRBV13 and TRBJ2-1; 14 nucleotides align to TRBD2. The CDR3 spans 16 residues. V shed 4 bases, J shed 6 bases, and the junction held 5 bases outside the gene matches. Germline values: CDR1 PRHDT, CDR2 FYEKMQ (reference sequence).